Detailed here is one T cell receptor (beta chain). Its specificity is unknown. Researchers ran the PCR with 60 Vbeta and 13 Jbeta primers. Authors' analysis steps: Later analysis identified 80 million to 85 million unique TCR beta chains, 8.5 million to 13 million shared. Some clones are missing from TCRdb's copy, which holds only in-frame ones; the method was immunoSEQ multiplex PCR. Clonal size and the V and J genes are those of that table, whereas D and trimming came from the DNA. Among 150,000 to 200,000 clones, about 71% were seen once, and the ten largest hold around 3%. Looked up from germline, CDR1 is MDHEN and CDR2 is SYDVKM. There are 11 residues in the CDR3. V trimming: 8 bases; J trimming: 7 bases; junction bases outside the gene matches: 5. The sample originates from a study of cytomegalovirus exposure and HLA in healthy donors. Study-level findings and limits: CMV serostatus was the only immune exposure information that was available.

Sequenced input: PBMCs. The sequence came from a woman aged 40 to 55 in good health and CMV-seropositive. The V call is TRBV28, the J call TRBJ2-7; 7 nucleotides agree with TRBD1. The CDR3 coding sequence is TGTGCCAGCCGATCGACAGGGGAGCAGTACTTC. It codes for CASRSTGEQYF.